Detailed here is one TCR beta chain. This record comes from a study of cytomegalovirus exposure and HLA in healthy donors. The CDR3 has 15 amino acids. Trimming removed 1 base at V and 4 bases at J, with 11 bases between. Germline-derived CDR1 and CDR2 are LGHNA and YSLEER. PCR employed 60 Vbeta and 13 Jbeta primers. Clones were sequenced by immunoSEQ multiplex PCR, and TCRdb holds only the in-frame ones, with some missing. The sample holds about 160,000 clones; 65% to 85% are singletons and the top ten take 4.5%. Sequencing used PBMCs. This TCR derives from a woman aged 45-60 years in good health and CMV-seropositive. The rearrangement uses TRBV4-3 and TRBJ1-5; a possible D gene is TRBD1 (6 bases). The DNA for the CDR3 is TGCGCCAGCAGCCAAGGGTGGCAGGGGAATCAGCCCCAGCATTTT. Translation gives CASSQGWQGNQPQHF.